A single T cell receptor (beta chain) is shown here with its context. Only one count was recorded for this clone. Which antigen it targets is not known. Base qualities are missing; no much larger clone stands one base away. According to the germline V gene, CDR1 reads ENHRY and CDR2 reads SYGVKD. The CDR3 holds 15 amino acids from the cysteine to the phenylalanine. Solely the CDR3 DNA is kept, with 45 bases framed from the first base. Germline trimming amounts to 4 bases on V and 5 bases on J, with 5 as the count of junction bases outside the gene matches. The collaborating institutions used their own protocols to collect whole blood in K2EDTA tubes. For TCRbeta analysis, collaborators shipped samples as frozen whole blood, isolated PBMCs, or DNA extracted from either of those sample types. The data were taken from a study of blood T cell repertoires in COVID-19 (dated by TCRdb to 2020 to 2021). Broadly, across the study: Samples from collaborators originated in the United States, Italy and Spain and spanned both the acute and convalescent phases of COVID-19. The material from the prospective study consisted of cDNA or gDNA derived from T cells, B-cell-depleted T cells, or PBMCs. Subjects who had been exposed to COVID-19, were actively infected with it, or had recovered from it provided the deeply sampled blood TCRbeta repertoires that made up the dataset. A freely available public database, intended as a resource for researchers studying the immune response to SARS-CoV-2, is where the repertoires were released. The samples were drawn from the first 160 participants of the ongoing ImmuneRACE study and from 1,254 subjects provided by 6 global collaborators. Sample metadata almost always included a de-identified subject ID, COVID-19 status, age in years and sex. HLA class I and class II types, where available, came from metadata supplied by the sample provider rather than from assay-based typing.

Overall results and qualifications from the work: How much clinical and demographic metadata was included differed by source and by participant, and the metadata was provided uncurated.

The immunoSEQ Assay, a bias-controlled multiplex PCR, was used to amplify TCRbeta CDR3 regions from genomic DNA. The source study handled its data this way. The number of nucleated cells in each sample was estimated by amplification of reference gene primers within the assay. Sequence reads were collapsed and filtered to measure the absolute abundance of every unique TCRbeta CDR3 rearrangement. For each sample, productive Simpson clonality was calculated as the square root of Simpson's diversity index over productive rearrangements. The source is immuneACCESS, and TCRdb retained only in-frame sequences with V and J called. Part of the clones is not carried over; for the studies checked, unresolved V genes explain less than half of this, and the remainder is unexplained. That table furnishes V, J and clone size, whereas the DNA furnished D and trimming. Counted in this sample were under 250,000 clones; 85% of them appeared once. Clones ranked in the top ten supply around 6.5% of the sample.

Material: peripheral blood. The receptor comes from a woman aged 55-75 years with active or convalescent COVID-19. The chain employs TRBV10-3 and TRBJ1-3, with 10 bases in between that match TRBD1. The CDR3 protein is CAISVDRGQRNTIYF. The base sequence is TGTGCCATCAGTGTCGACAGGGGGCAAAGAAACACCATATATTTT.